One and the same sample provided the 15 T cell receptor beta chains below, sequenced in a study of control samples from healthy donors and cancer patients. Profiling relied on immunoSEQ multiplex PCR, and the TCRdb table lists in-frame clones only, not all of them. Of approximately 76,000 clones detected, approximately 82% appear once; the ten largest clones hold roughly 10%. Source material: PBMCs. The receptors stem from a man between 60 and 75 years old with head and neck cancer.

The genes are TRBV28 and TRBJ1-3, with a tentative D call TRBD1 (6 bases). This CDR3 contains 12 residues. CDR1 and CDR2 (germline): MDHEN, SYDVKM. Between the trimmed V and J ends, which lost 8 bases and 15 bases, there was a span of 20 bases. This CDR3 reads CASGGQSNPKYF. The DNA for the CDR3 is TGTGCCAGCGGGGGCCAGAGCAACCCAAAATATTTT.

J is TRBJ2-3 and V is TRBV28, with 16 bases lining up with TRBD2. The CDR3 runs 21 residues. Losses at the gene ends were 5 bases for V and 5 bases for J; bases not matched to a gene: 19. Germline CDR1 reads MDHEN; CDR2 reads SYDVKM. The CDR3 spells CASSPSPGLAGGPWVLDTQYF. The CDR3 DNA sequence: TGTGCCAGCAGTCCCTCTCCGGGACTAGCGGGAGGGCCTTGGGTTTTAGATACGCAGTATTTT.

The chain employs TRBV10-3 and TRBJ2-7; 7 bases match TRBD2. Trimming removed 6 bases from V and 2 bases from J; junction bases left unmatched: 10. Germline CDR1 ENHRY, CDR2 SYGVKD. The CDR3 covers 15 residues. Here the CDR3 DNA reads TGTGCCATCAGCCTACGGGGAGGGGAAACCTACGAGCAGTACTTC. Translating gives CAISLRGGETYEQYF.

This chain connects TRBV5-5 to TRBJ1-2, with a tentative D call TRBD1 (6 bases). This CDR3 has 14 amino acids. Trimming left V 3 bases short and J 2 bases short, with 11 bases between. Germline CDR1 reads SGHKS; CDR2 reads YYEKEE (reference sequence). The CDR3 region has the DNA TGTGCCAGCAGCTCGATGACAGGCAACTATGGCTACACCTTC. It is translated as CASSSMTGNYGYTF. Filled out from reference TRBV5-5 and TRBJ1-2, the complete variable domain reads DAGVTQSPTHLIKTRGQQVTLRCSPISGHKSVSWYQQVLGQGPQFIFQYYEKEERGRGNFPDRFSARQFPNYSSELNVNALLLGDSALYLCASSSMTGNYGYTFGSGTRLTVV.

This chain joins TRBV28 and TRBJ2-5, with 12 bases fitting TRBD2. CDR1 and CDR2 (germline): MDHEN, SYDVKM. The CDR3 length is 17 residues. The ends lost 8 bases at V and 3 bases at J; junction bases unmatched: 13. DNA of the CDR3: TGTGCCAGCGGGCGATGGGCTAGCGGGAGGGGGGAAGAGACCCAGTACTTC. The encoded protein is CASGRWASGRGEETQYF. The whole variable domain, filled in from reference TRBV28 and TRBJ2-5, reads DVKVTQSSRYLVKRTGEKVFLECVQDMDHENMFWYRQDPGLGLRLIYFSYDVKMKEKGDIPEGYSVSREKKERFSLILESASTNQTSMYLCASGRWASGRGEETQYFGPGTRLLVL.

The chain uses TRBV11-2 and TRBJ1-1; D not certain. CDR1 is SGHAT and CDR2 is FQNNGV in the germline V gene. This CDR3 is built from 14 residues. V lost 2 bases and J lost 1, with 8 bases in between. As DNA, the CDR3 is TGTGCCAGCAGCTTACTAAGCTCGAACACTGAAGCTTTCTTT. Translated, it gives CASSLLSSNTEAFF.

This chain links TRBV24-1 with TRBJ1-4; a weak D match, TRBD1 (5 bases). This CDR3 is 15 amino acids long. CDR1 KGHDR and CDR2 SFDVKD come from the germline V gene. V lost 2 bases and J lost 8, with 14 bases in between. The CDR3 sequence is CATSDSAGAREKLFF. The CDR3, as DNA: TGTGCCACCAGTGATTCAGCCGGGGCGAGGGAAAAACTGTTTTTT.

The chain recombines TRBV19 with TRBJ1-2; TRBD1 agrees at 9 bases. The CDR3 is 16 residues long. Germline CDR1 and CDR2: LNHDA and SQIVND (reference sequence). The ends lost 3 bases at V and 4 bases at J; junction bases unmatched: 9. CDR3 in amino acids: CASSIGVDRGSYGYTF. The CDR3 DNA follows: TGTGCCAGTAGTATCGGGGTGGACAGGGGAAGCTATGGCTACACCTTC.

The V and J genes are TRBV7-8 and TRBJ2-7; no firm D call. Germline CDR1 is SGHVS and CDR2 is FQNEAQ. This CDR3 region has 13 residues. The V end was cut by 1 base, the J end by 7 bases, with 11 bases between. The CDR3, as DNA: TGTGCCAGCAGCTTAGGGGCAGAGAGGGAGCAGTACTTC. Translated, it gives CASSLGAEREQYF.

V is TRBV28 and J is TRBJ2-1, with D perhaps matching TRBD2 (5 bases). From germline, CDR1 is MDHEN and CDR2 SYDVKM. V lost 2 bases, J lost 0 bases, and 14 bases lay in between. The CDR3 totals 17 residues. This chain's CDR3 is CASSLEWSGSSYNEQFF. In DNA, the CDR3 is TGTGCCAGCAGTTTAGAGTGGAGTGGGAGCTCCTACAATGAGCAGTTCTTC.

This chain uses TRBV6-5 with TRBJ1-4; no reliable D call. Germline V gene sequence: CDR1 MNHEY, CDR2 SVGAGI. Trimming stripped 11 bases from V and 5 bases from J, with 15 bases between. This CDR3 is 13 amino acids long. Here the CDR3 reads CACYDTLNEKLFF. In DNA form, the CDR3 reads TGTGCCTGCTATGACACCTTAAATGAAAAACTGTTTTTT.

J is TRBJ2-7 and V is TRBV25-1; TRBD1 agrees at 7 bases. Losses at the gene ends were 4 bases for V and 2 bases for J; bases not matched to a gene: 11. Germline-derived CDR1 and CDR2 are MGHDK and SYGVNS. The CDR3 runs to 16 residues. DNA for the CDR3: TGTGCCAGCAGTGCTCTTTGGGGGACAGAAACCTACGAGCAGTACTTC. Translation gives CASSALWGTETYEQYF.

CDR3 in DNA: TGTGCCAGCAGTCGGCAGCTTACCTACGAGCAGTACTTC. This codes for CASSRQLTYEQYF. The chain couples TRBV12-3 or TRBV12-4 to TRBJ2-7; no reliable D call. Trimming removed 5 bases at V and 2 bases at J, with 10 bases between. The CDR3 is made up of 13 amino acids.

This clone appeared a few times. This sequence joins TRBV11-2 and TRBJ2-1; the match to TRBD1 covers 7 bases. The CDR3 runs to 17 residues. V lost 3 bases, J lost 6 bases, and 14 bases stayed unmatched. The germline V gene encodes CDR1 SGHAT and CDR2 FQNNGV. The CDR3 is CASSFSIGRGMSNEQFF. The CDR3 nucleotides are TGTGCCAGCAGCTTTTCAATCGGCAGGGGGATGTCCAATGAGCAGTTCTTC.

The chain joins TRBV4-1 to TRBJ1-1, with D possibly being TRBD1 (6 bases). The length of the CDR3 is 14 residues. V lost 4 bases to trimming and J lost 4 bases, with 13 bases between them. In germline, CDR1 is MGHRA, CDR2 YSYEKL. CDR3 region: CASSPVGGFTEAFF. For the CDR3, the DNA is TGCGCCAGCAGCCCAGTAGGGGGTTTCACTGAAGCTTTCTTT.